This T cell receptor beta chain was identified in a study of T cells in Graves' hyperthyroidism and ophthalmopathy. Study-wide results and limits: Through a model of 13 V-J features, ophthalmopathy was separated from stable hyperthyroidism.

It was RNA transcripts that yielded the amplified TCR beta CDR3 regions. The primer set for the first-round RT-PCR of the TCR CDR3 was HTBI. From the multiplex PCR reads, TCRdb called clonotypes with MiXCR, one entry per CDR3 protein. The sample records about 360,000 distinct CDR3 sequences, 15% to 18% being singletons. In this sample, this clonotype turned up a few times. Its antigen is unidentified. One end of the junction is discordant with germline, which a read error may explain. Diagnoses rested on clinical symptoms, serum thyroxine and TRAb, thyroid ultrasound and orbital computed tomography. The CDR3 length is 15 residues. Looked up from germline, CDR1 is MNHNS and CDR2 is SASEGT.

This chain links TRBV6-1 with TRBJ2-5; TRBD1 matches at 12 bases. The TCR was taken from a woman younger than 35 with Graves' hyperthyroidism that later progressed to Graves' ophthalmopathy. Sequencing was performed on blood. As DNA, the CDR3 is TGTGCCGGCAGTGACGGGACAGGGGGCTCGGAGACCCAGTACTTC. It specifies CAGSDGTGGSETQYF.